Below, 28 T cell receptor beta chains from the same sample are listed, as sequenced in a study of cytomegalovirus exposure and HLA in healthy donors (dated by TCRdb to about 2017). Libraries were prepared through the immunoSEQ multiplex PCR assay. TCRdb obtained this table from immuneACCESS and retained in-frame rearrangements with V and J assigned. These tables miss some clones; where compared with another copy, unresolved V genes account for less than half of the shortfall, and the remainder is unexplained. The sample records over 200,000 clones, 87% of which are singletons. The ten largest account for approximately 2% of the sample. The sequenced sample consisted of PBMCs. These receptors came from a woman aged 18-29 years in good health and CMV-seropositive.

The chain links TRBV19 to TRBJ1-2; TRBD1 agrees at 9 bases. The germline gives CDR1 LNHDA, CDR2 SQIVND (reference sequence). CDR3 length: 14 residues. V gave up 5 bases and J gave up 4 bases; unmatched junction bases: 5. CDR3 in DNA: TGTGCCAGTAGTCCTGACAGGGGGGTCTATGGCTACACCTTC. This gives the protein CASSPDRGVYGYTF.

V gene TRBV18 combines with J gene TRBJ1-1; tentatively, D is TRBD1 (5 bases). This CDR3 contains 13 residues. Trimming took off 8 bases at V and 3 bases at J, with 13 bases between the two ends. CDR1 and CDR2 from the germline V gene are KGHSH and LQKENI. The CDR3 region is CASLQGQDTEAFF. The CDR3 coding sequence is TGTGCCAGCCTCCAGGGCCAGGACACTGAAGCTTTCTTT.

The chain couples TRBV27 to TRBJ1-1; no clear D. The V and J ends lost 5 bases and 0 bases respectively, with 13 bases between them. The CDR3 length is 15 residues. CDR1 MNHEY and CDR2 SMNVEV come from the germline V gene (reference sequence). The CDR3 loop is CASSRDSFLNTEAFF. The CDR3 DNA is TGTGCCAGCAGTCGAGATAGCTTTTTGAACACTGAAGCTTTCTTT.

This chain uses TRBV5-1 with TRBJ2-7; 14 nucleotides line up with TRBD2. The CDR3 is 15 residues long. Germline trimming cut 4 bases from V and 2 bases from J; bases unmatched to any gene: 2. Looked up from germline, CDR1 is SGHRS and CDR2 is YFSETQ. CDR3 region: CASSPGLAGAYEQYF. The CDR3 bases are TGCGCCAGCAGCCCGGGACTAGCGGGAGCCTACGAGCAGTACTTC.

The V and J genes are TRBV28 and TRBJ1-1, with D unclear. The CDR3 contains 15 residues. Trimming removed 0 bases from V and 1 base from J, with 9 bases in between. From germline, CDR1 is MDHEN and CDR2 SYDVKM. CDR3 sequence reads: CASSLWSRPNTEAFF. The CDR3, as DNA: TGTGCCAGCAGTTTATGGTCGAGGCCGAACACTGAAGCTTTCTTT.

This clone was observed a few times. CDR3 amino acids: CASSATGGVQPQHF. The CDR3 nucleotides read TGTGCCAGCAGTGCTACAGGGGGCGTTCAGCCCCAGCATTTT. The chain carries TRBV6-5 and TRBJ1-5, with TRBD1 identical over 9 bases. Germline-derived CDR1 and CDR2 are MNHEY and SVGAGI. J was trimmed by 6 bases and V by 5 bases; bases with no gene match: 5. The CDR3 sequence is 14 residues long.

As for this clone: The sample has other DNA sequences that encode this CDR3 too. This chain joins TRBV30 and TRBJ2-6; TRBD1 aligns across 9 bases. This CDR3 spans 14 amino acids. Germline-derived CDR1 and CDR2 are GTSNPN and SVGIG (reference sequence). V shed 5 bases and J 3 bases; nucleotides not matched to a gene: 2. The CDR3 coding sequence is TGTGCCTGGGACAGGGGGTATGGGGCCAACGTCCTGACTTTC. This codes for CAWDRGYGANVLTF.

V and J are TRBV28 and TRBJ2-5, with 11 bases identical to TRBD2. Germline V gives CDR1 MDHEN, CDR2 SYDVKM. This CDR3 is 15 amino acids long. After removal of 7 bases from V and 0 bases from J, the junction contained 4 bases not matched to a gene. The CDR3 region has the DNA TGTGCCAGCATGTCTAGCGGGGGGTACCAAGAGACCCAGTACTTC. Protein sequence: CASMSSGGYQETQYF. Filled out from reference TRBV28 and TRBJ2-5, the complete variable domain reads DVKVTQSSRYLVKRTGEKVFLECVQDMDHENMFWYRQDPGLGLRLIYFSYDVKMKEKGDIPEGYSVSREKKERFSLILESASTNQTSMYLCASMSSGGYQETQYFGPGTRLLVL.

This chain uses TRBV7-8 with TRBJ2-3; 10 nucleotides line up with TRBD1. The V segment lost 2 bases and the J segment 3 bases; nucleotides outside the gene matches: 8. The CDR3 has 17 residues. Germline V CDR1 and CDR2: SGHVS, FQNEAQ. The DNA for the CDR3 is TGTGCCAGCAGCTTATCTAGGACAGGGGGTAGGACAGATACGCAGTATTTT. Its translation is CASSLSRTGGRTDTQYF.

This rearrangement joins TRBV9 to TRBJ2-2; 7 bases are a match to TRBD2. The J segment lost 7 bases and the V segment lost 3 bases, leaving 9 bases of the junction unmatched. CDR1 and CDR2 (germline): SGDLS, YYNGEE. This CDR3 contains 15 residues. Here the CDR3 DNA reads TGTGCCAGCAGCGCTTCTGCGGGAGAAATCGGGGAGCTGTTTTTT. This translates into CASSASAGEIGELFF.

This chain uses TRBV5-1 with TRBJ2-6; 7 nucleotides match TRBD1. Trimming cost V 2 bases and J 0 bases; bases outside gene matches: 8. The CDR3 sequence is 18 residues long. CDR1 and CDR2 from the germline V gene are SGHRS and YFSETQ. The DNA of the CDR3 is TGCGCCAGCAGCTTAGGACAGGACACCTTCTCTGGGGCCAACGTCCTGACTTTC. This sequence encodes CASSLGQDTFSGANVLTF.

The V gene is TRBV4-1, the J gene TRBJ2-3; perhaps TRBD1 as D (5 bases). CDR1 is MGHRA and CDR2 is YSYEKL in the germline V gene. The CDR3 totals 15 residues. Deletions cut 3 bases from V and 0 bases from J, with 10 bases between. The CDR3 coding sequence is TGCGCCAGCAGCCACATGACAGCGAGCACAGATACGCAGTATTTT. Its protein is CASSHMTASTDTQYF.

The chain is built from TRBV9 and TRBJ2-1, with TRBD2 identical over 10 bases. The CDR3 has 15 amino acids. V shed 2 bases and J 9 bases; nucleotides not matched to a gene: 8. The germline V gene has CDR1 SGDLS and CDR2 YYNGEE. CDR3 sequence: CASSVASGSNGEQFF. The CDR3 DNA reads TGTGCCAGCAGCGTGGCTAGCGGGAGTAACGGTGAGCAGTTCTTC. Using reference TRBV9 and TRBJ2-1 for the parts outside the CDR3, the full variable domain is DSGVTQTPKHLITATGQRVTLRCSPRSGDLSVYWYQQSLDQGLQFLIQYYNGEERAKGNILERFSAQQFPDLHSELNLSSLELGDSALYFCASSVASGSNGEQFFGPGTRLTVL.

This clone occurred once. CDR3 DNA sequence: TGTGCCAGCAGCTTAAGAACAGGGGGAAGTTTAATCGGTCAGCCCCAGCATTTT. Translating it yields CASSLRTGGSLIGQPQHF. The chain joins TRBV7-6 to TRBJ1-5; 8 bases agree with TRBD1. CDR1 is SGHVS and CDR2 is FNYEAQ in the germline V gene. V was pared by 2 bases and J by 6 bases, with 15 bases of the junction left unmatched. The length of the CDR3 is 18 residues. Variable domain in full (rest from reference TRBV7-6 and TRBJ1-5): GAGVSQSPRYKVTKRGQDVALRCDPISGHVSLYWYRQALGQGPEFLTYFNYEAQQDKSGLPNDRFSAERPEGSISTLTIQRTEQRDSAMYRCASSLRTGGSLIGQPQHFGDGTRLSIL.

This chain links TRBV27 with TRBJ2-7, with 9 bases identical to TRBD2. The CDR3 covers 17 residues. The J segment lost 0 bases and the V segment lost 3 bases, leaving 9 bases of the junction unmatched. Germline CDR1 MNHEY, CDR2 SMNVEV (reference sequence). CDR3 bases: TGTGCCAGCAGTTTTGGTCTAGCGGGAACTACCTCCTACGAGCAGTACTTC. This gives the protein CASSFGLAGTTSYEQYF.

The chain joins TRBV30 to TRBJ2-7; D may be TRBD1 (6 bases). This CDR3 has 14 amino acids. Germline V lookup: CDR1 GTSNPN, CDR2 SVGIG (reference sequence). The V gene lost 3 bases and the J gene lost 6 bases, with 18 bases spanning the gap. For the CDR3, the DNA is TGTGCCTGGAGACAAACAGGGCGGGTGGGCGAGCAGTACTTC. Its translation is CAWRQTGRVGEQYF.

The chain uses TRBV5-1 and TRBJ2-2; the match to TRBD2 covers 10 bases. This CDR3 is 16 amino acids long. With 3 bases clipped from V and 1 base from J, the junction kept 3 bases outside the gene matches. From germline, CDR1 is SGHRS and CDR2 YFSETQ. The CDR3 loop is CASSYSSGRNTGELFF. The DNA for the CDR3 is TGCGCCAGCAGCTATTCTAGCGGGAGGAACACCGGGGAGCTGTTTTTT.

The chain uses TRBV30 and TRBJ2-1; 11 bases agree with TRBD2. Unmatched junction bases numbered 14, after V lost 6 bases and J lost 7 bases. In germline, CDR1 is GTSNPN, CDR2 SVGIG (reference sequence). The CDR3 is 16 amino acids. The CDR3 spells CACSRPTSGSLNEQFF. The CDR3 DNA reads TGTGCCTGCTCCCGCCCCACTAGCGGGAGCTTAAATGAGCAGTTCTTC.

The rearrangement links TRBV4-1 to TRBJ2-7, with D maybe TRBD2 (5 bases). This CDR3 spans 16 amino acids. The V end was cut by 4 bases, the J end by 1 base, with 17 bases between. The germline V gene has CDR1 MGHRA and CDR2 YSYEKL. CDR3: CASSPGSDLTSYEQYF. Written as DNA, the CDR3 is TGCGCCAGCAGCCCAGGTTCGGACTTGACGTCCTACGAGCAGTACTTC.

The V call is TRBV5-4, the J call TRBJ2-5, with 8 bases fitting TRBD2. The germline CDR1 and CDR2 sequences are SGHNT and YYREEE (reference sequence). V dropped 0 bases and J dropped 5; count of bases not matched to a gene: 6. There are 15 residues in the CDR3. Here the CDR3 DNA reads TGTGCCAGCAGCTTGGCACGGGAGGGGAGGGAGACCCAGTACTTC. It encodes CASSLAREGRETQYF.

The chain links TRBV6-6 to TRBJ2-1, with 8 bases aligning to TRBD1. Germline values: CDR1 MNHNY, CDR2 SVGAGI (reference sequence). The V gene end was trimmed by 6 bases and the J gene end by 0 bases; junction bases not matched to a gene: 7. The CDR3 is 16 amino acids. As DNA, the CDR3 is TGTGCCAGCAGAAATACAGGGGGTCTCTCCTACAATGAGCAGTTCTTC. Translating gives CASRNTGGLSYNEQFF.

The rearrangement joins TRBV7-9 to TRBJ2-7; TRBD2 matches 10 bases. The CDR3 is 16 residues long. V was clipped by 3 bases and J by 0 bases; unmatched bases: 5. Germline assignment: CDR1 SEHNR and CDR2 FQNEAQ (reference sequence). Written as DNA, the CDR3 is TGTGCCAGCAGCTTTGGTCCTAGCGGGAGCTCCTACGAGCAGTACTTC. As protein: CASSFGPSGSSYEQYF.

This chain joins TRBV6-5 and TRBJ2-5, with 8 bases fitting TRBD2. Germline values: CDR1 MNHEY, CDR2 SVGAGI. CDR3 length: 15 residues. The J segment lost 2 bases and the V segment lost 2 bases, leaving 4 bases of the junction unmatched. The CDR3 coding sequence is TGTGCCAGCAGTTACCCTTTAGCGGGACAAGAGACCCAGTACTTC. It translates to CASSYPLAGQETQYF.

Written as DNA, the CDR3 is TGTGCCAGCAGTTCGCCGGGACAAGTCAATCAGCCCCAGCATTTT. Protein sequence: CASSSPGQVNQPQHF. The genes are TRBV28 and TRBJ1-5; TRBD1 is a possible D gene (6 bases). V was trimmed by 4 bases and J by 3 bases, leaving 13 bases between them. CDR3 length equals 15 residues. Germline V lookup: CDR1 MDHEN, CDR2 SYDVKM.

The V and J genes are TRBV29-1 and TRBJ2-3; a possible D gene is TRBD2 (6 bases). V lost 6 bases and J lost 0, with 10 bases in between. The length of the CDR3 is 13 residues. The V gene's germline CDR1 is SQVTM and CDR2 ANQGSEA. This chain's CDR3 is CSVMGGSTDTQYF. The CDR3 bases are TGCAGCGTGATGGGGGGAAGCACAGATACGCAGTATTTT.

The V call is TRBV13, the J call TRBJ2-7, with 7 positions matching TRBD1. Germline CDR1 and CDR2: PRHDT and FYEKMQ (reference sequence). This CDR3 is 14 amino acids long. V was clipped by 5 bases and J by 4 bases; unmatched bases: 8. This CDR3 reads CASSTRGYSYEQYF. CDR3 DNA sequence: TGTGCCAGCAGCACCAGGGGGTACAGTTACGAGCAGTACTTC.

This chain links TRBV15 with TRBJ2-5; D might be TRBD1 (7 bases). From germline, CDR1 is LNHNV and CDR2 YYDKDF (reference sequence). This CDR3 is 14 amino acids long. Between the trimmed V and J ends, which lost 4 bases and 4 bases, there was a span of 13 bases. The CDR3 nucleotides read TGTGCCACCAGCAACGTCCAGGGGGGAGAGACCCAGTACTTC. Translating it yields CATSNVQGGETQYF. Complete variable domain (other parts from reference TRBV15 and TRBJ2-5): DAMVIQNPRYQVTQFGKPVTLSCSQTLNHNVMYWYQQKSSQAPKLLFHYYDKDFNNEADTPDNFQSRRPNTSFCFLDIRSPGLGDTAMYLCATSNVQGGETQYFGPGTRLLVL.

The chain couples TRBV5-1 to TRBJ2-7, with TRBD1 identical over 7 bases. Germline V gene lookup returns CDR1 SGHRS and CDR2 YFSETQ. V gave up 2 bases and J gave up 5 bases; unmatched junction bases: 16. The CDR3 runs 17 residues. The CDR3 DNA reads as TGCGCCAGCAGCTTAAATCCCGGCGTGACAGGGATCGACGAGCAGTACTTC. Its protein product is CASSLNPGVTGIDEQYF.